The subject of this entry is one TCR beta chain. Its specificity is not known. The entry originates in a study of T cell responses to AZD1222 COVID-19 vaccine. Study results and caveats: There were mostly white British donors and more females than males, and clonal diversity was possibly underestimated. The peak T cell response came first, and repertoires were sampled only after it. It was only a handful of AZD1222 recipients who were seropositive at baseline. Spike-specific TCR breadth and depth went up after people got two AZD1222 doses.

TCRdb keeps only in-frame clones here, not all; method: immunoSEQ multiplex PCR. This table has around 140,000 clones, roughly 93% appearing once. Germline values: CDR1 MNHEY, CDR2 SVGAGI. The CDR3 extends over 13 amino acids. V was shortened by 0 bases and J by 14 bases, with 13 bases between the two germline ends. V gene TRBV6-5 combines with J gene TRBJ1-4; D call uncertain. This sample comprised peripheral blood, obtained on day 0 of MenACWY control vaccination. The clonotype comes from an adult in good health. CDR3 bases: TGTGCCAGCAGTTACTCGCAACTAACTAAGCTGTTTTTT. Translation gives CASSYSQLTKLFF.